This TCR beta chain was retrieved from a study of tumor and adjacent non-tumor tissue in lung cancer. Study summary: Patients comprised over 9 adenocarcinoma, a couple of squamous cell carcinoma and 1 small cell lung cancer. Each sample yielded a few million productive TCRbeta reads on average.

A modified ARM-PCR protocol with three rounds of nested PCR amplified TCRbeta. One entry per CDR3 protein results from TCRdb running MiXCR on the multiplex PCR reads. The table records fewer than 120,000 distinct CDR3 sequences, under 90% of them present only once. Deletions cut 9 bases from V and 3 bases from J, with 14 bases between. The CDR3 spans 13 residues. Germline assignment: CDR1 WSHSY and CDR2 SAAADI. The template was RNA from unsorted bulk tissue. Whole-study findings and limits: Top 100 clones took a larger repertoire share in normal lung. Significantly higher TCR diversity was found in tumor than normal lung.

Notes on this clonotype: Its antigen is not identified.

The specimen sequenced was lung tumor tissue. This receptor was taken from a man between 65 and 79 years old with non-small cell lung cancer. The chain recombines TRBV10-2 with TRBJ1-2; D perhaps matches TRBD1 (5 bases). The CDR3 DNA is TGCGCCAGAAGTAGGAGAGGGGACTATGGCTACACCTTC. Encoded protein: CARSRRGDYGYTF.